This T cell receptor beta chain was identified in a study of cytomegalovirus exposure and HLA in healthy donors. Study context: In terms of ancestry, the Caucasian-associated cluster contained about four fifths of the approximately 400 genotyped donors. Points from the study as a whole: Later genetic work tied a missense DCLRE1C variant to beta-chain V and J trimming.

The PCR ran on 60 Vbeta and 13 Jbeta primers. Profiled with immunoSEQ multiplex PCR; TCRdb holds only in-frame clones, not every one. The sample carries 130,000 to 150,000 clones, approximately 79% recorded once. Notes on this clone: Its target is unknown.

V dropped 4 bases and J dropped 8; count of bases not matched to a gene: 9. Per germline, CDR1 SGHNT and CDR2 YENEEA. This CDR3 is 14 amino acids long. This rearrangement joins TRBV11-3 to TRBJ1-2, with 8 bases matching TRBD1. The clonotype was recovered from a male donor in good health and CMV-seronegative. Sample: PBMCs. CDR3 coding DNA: TGTGCCAGCAGCTCCGGGACAGGTGTGAGGGGCTACACCTTC. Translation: CASSSGTGVRGYTF.